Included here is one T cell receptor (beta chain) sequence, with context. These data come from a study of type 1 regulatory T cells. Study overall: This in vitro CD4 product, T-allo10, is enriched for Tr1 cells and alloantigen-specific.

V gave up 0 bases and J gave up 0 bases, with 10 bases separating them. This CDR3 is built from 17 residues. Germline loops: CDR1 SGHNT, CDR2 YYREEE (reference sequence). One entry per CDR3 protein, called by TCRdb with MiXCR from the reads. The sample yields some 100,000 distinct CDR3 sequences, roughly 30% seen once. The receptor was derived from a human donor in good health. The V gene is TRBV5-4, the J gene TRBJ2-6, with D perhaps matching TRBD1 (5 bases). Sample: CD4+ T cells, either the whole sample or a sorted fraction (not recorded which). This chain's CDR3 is CASSLAGPLSGANVLTF. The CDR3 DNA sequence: TGTGCCAGCAGCTTGGCAGGGCCCCTCTCTGGGGCCAACGTCCTGACTTTC.